This T cell receptor beta chain is drawn from a study of T cell responses to AZD1222 COVID-19 vaccine. Whole-study results and caveats: The study identified only five or six AZD1222 recipients as seropositive at baseline. Vaccine-associated CD4 TCRs spanned spike, dominant at 160-218 and 743-854.

The sample holds one count of this clone. Its antigen remains unknown. This CDR3 has 16 amino acids. Losses at the gene ends were 2 bases for V and 3 bases for J; bases not matched to a gene: 6. Germline CDR1 is LGHDT and CDR2 is YNNKEL (reference sequence). Clones were read by immunoSEQ multiplex PCR, and TCRdb kept only the in-frame ones, dropping some. The table includes 150,000 to 180,000 clones, 90% detected once. This sample comprised peripheral blood, obtained on day 0 of AZD1222 vaccination. The chain carries TRBV3-1 (or the pseudogene TRBV3-2) and TRBJ2-5, with 10 bases lining up with TRBD2. This TCR was sampled from an adult in good health. The CDR3 spells CASSQQAGGEEETQYF. The CDR3 nucleotides read TGTGCCAGCAGCCAACAAGCGGGGGGGGAAGAAGAGACCCAGTACTTC.